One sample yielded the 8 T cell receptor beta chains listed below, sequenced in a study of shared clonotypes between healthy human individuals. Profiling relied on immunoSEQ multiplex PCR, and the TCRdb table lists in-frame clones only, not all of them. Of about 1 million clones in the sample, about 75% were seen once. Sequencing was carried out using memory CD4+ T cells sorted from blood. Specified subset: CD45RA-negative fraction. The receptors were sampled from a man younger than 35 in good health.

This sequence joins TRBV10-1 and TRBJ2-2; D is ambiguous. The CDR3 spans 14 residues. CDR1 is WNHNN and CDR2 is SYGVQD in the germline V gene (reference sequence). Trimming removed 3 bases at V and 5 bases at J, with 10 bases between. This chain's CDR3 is CASSEGQLTGELFF. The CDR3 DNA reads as TGCGCCAGCAGTGAAGGGCAGTTAACCGGGGAGCTGTTTTTT.

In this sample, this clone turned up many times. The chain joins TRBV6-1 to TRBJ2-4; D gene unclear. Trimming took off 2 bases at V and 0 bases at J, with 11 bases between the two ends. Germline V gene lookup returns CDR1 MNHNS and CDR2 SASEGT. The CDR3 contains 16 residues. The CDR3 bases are TGTGCCAGCAGTGAACAACTGACCGTAGCCAAAAACATTCAGTACTTC. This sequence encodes CASSEQLTVAKNIQYF.

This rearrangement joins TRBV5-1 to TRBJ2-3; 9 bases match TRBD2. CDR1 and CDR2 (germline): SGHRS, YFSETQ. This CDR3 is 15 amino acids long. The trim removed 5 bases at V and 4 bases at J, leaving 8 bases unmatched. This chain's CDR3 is CASRPTSGPSDTQYF. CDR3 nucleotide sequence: TGCGCCAGCAGACCGACTAGCGGACCATCAGATACGCAGTATTTT.

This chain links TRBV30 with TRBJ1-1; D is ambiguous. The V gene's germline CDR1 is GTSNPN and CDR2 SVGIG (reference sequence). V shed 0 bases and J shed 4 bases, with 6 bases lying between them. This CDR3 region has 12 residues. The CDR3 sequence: CAWSVPATEAFF. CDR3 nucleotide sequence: TGTGCCTGGAGTGTACCGGCCACTGAAGCTTTCTTT.

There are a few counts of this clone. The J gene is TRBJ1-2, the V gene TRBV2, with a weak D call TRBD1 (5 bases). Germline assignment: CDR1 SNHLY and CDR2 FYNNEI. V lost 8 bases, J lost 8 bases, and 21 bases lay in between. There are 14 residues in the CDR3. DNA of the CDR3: TGTGCCAGCCATTCCAAAGGGACGTATGGAGGCTACACCTTC. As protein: CASHSKGTYGGYTF. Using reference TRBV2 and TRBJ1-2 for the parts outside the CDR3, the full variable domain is EPEVTQTPSHQVTQMGQEVILRCVPISNHLYFYWYRQILGQKVEFLVSFYNNEISEKSEIFDDQFSVERPDGSNFTLKIRSTKLEDSAMYFCASHSKGTYGGYTFGSGTRLTVV.

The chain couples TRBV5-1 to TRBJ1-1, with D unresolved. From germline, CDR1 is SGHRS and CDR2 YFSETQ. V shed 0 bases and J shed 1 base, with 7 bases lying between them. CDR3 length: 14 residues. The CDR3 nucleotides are TGCGCCAGCAGCTTGGGTCGATCGAACACTGAAGCTTTCTTT. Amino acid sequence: CASSLGRSNTEAFF.

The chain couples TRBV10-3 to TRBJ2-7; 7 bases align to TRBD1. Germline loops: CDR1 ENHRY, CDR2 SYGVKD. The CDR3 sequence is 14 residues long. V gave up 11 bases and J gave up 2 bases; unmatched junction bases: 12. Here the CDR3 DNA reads TGTGCCCTGAGGTCGGGACAGTTTCCCTACGAGCAGTACTTC. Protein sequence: CALRSGQFPYEQYF.

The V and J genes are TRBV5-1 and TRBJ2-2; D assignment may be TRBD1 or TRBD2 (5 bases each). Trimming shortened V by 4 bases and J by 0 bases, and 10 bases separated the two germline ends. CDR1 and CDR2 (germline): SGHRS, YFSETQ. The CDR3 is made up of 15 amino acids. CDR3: CASSRDGTNTGELFF. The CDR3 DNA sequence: TGCGCCAGCAGCAGGGACGGGACGAACACCGGGGAGCTGTTTTTT. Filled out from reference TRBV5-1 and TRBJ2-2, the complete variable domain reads KAGVTQTPRYLIKTRGQQVTLSCSPISGHRSVSWYQQTPGQGLQFLFEYFSETQRNKGNFPGRFSGRQFSNSRSEMNVSTLELGDSALYLCASSRDGTNTGELFFGEGSRLTVL.